Below are 13 T cell receptor beta chains sequenced from a single sample in a study of T cells after yellow fever vaccination. TCRdb independently ran MiXCR on the 5' RACE reads; one entry per CDR3 protein. Of approximately 600,000 distinct CDR3 sequences in the sample, roughly an eighth are singletons; the top ten hold about 15%. This specimen was PBMCs, taken on the day of the yellow fever booster vaccination. All receptors come from a man younger than 45 who received the YFV17D yellow fever vaccine.

This sequence joins TRBV29-1 and TRBJ2-7, with unresolved D. The CDR3 consists of 13 residues. The ends were cut back, 4 bases at V and 0 bases at J, with 10 bases in the middle. Germline V gives CDR1 SQVTM, CDR2 ANQGSEA. The CDR3 DNA follows: TGCAGCGTTGGTCGGAAGAGCTCCTACGAGCAGTACTTC. Translated, it gives CSVGRKSSYEQYF.

This chain joins TRBV7-2 and TRBJ2-7; the D is unclear. Trimming removed 6 bases from V and 4 bases from J, with 16 bases in between. The CDR3 length is 14 residues. Looked up from germline, CDR1 is SGHTA and CDR2 is FQGNSA. CDR3 sequence: CASRAAEISYEQYF. The DNA for the CDR3 is TGTGCCAGCAGGGCGGCAGAGATTTCGTACGAGCAGTACTTC. Full variable domain (remainder filled in from reference TRBV7-2 and TRBJ2-7): GAGVSQSPSNKVTEKGKDVELRCDPISGHTALYWYRQSLGQGLEFLIYFQGNSAPDKSGLPSDRFSAERTGGSVSTLTIQRTQQEDSAVYLCASRAAEISYEQYFGPGTRLTVT.

This clonotype turned up a few times. J is TRBJ1-6 and V is TRBV20-1, with D possibly TRBD1 on 5 matching bases. V lost 0 bases, J lost 9 bases, and 18 bases lay in between. Per the germline V gene, CDR1 is DFQATT and CDR2 is SNEGSKA (reference sequence). This CDR3 is built from 16 residues. In nucleotides, the CDR3 is TGCAGTGCTAGAGAGACCGGGACCACCGGGGGTTCACCCCTCCACTTT. It encodes CSARETGTTGGSPLHF.

Only a few counts were recorded for this clonotype. This rearrangement joins TRBV7-2 to TRBJ2-1; 8 bases agree with TRBD2. Germline CDR1 is SGHTA and CDR2 is FQGNSA. The CDR3 consists of 16 residues. V was clipped by 1 base and J by 8 bases; unmatched bases: 10. The CDR3 nucleotides are TGTGCCAGCAGCTTAGGGGCTAGCGGGTACCTGGATGAGCAGTTCTTC. It encodes CASSLGASGYLDEQFF.

This clonotype was counted between two and nine times. V and J are TRBV7-9 and TRBJ1-4, with D hard to call. Per germline, CDR1 SEHNR and CDR2 FQNEAQ (reference sequence). This CDR3 is built from 15 residues. Trimming stripped 5 bases from V and 0 bases from J, with 10 bases between. Here the CDR3 reads CASSPHGTTNEKLFF. In DNA form, the CDR3 reads TGTGCCAGCAGCCCGCACGGTACAACTAATGAAAAACTGTTTTTT.

J is TRBJ2-1 and V is TRBV20-1; TRBD2 might be the D (5 bases). The V gene's germline CDR1 is DFQATT and CDR2 SNEGSKA (reference sequence). The length of the CDR3 is 14 residues. V was cut by 5 bases and J by 0 bases, with 11 bases left in between. CDR3 nucleotides: TGCAGTGCTCGGGAACGGAGCTCCTACAATGAGCAGTTCTTC. Translation gives CSARERSSYNEQFF.

The V and J genes are TRBV15 and TRBJ2-5, with a weak D call TRBD2 (6 bases). This CDR3 is built from 15 residues. V was clipped by 1 base and J by 5 bases, with 14 bases between them. Germline CDR1 and CDR2: LNHNV and YYDKDF (reference sequence). In nucleotides, the CDR3 is TGTGCCACCAGCAGAGGTCAGGCGGGATGGGAGACCCAGTACTTC. Protein: CATSRGQAGWETQYF.

This clonotype was found a few times. This chain connects TRBV27 to TRBJ1-5; no firm D call. With 6 bases removed from V and 2 bases from J, the gap between germline ends came to 11 bases. There are 14 residues in the CDR3. CDR1 MNHEY and CDR2 SMNVEV come from the germline V gene (reference sequence). Here the CDR3 DNA reads TGTGCCAGCAGACCGGGTCTAGGCAATCAGCCCCAGCATTTT. Translation: CASRPGLGNQPQHF.

The chain employs TRBV7-2 and TRBJ2-5; D possibly uses TRBD1 or TRBD2 (5 bases each). The CDR3 extends over 13 amino acids. With 5 bases removed from V and 5 bases from J, the gap between germline ends came to 12 bases. Per the germline V gene, CDR1 is SGHTA and CDR2 is FQGNSA. The CDR3 DNA reads TGTGCCAGCAGCCTCAGGGCGGGCGAGACCCAGTACTTC. Encoded protein: CASSLRAGETQYF.

This CDR3 reads CASSLTGRWASQYF. CDR3 coding DNA: TGTGCCAGCAGCTTGACAGGGAGATGGGCGTCCCAGTACTTC. This chain uses TRBV5-4 with TRBJ2-5; TRBD1 might be the D (6 bases). CDR1 is SGHNT, CDR2 YYREEE, per germline (reference sequence). The CDR3 is 14 residues long. V lost 1 base and J lost 9, with 16 bases in between.

This chain links TRBV5-1 with TRBJ2-3; D possibly corresponds to TRBD1 (5 bases). CDR3 size: 15 residues. The V end lost 0 bases, the J end lost 2 bases, and 10 bases lay between the germline ends. CDR1 is SGHRS and CDR2 is YFSETQ in the germline V gene. This chain's CDR3 is CASSLVQGDTDTQYF. The CDR3 DNA reads TGCGCCAGCAGCTTGGTTCAGGGCGACACAGATACGCAGTATTTT. The variable domain in full, with the rest retrieved from reference TRBV5-1 and TRBJ2-3, is KAGVTQTPRYLIKTRGQQVTLSCSPISGHRSVSWYQQTPGQGLQFLFEYFSETQRNKGNFPGRFSGRQFSNSRSEMNVSTLELGDSALYLCASSLVQGDTDTQYFGPGTRLTVL.

This clonotype was seen a few times. The chain joins TRBV20-1 to TRBJ2-5; 7 bases line up with TRBD2. CDR1 and CDR2 from the germline V gene are DFQATT and SNEGSKA (reference sequence). J gave up 1 base and V 6 bases, and 5 bases lay outside the gene matches. The CDR3 has 13 residues. In nucleotides, the CDR3 is TGCAGTGCCACTAGCGAGACCCAAGAGACCCAGTACTTC. Its translation is CSATSETQETQYF.

This clonotype was counted many times. The chain carries TRBV7-8 and TRBJ2-1; possibly TRBD2 for D (5 bases). Trimming cost V 0 bases and J 5 bases, with 20 bases left between them. The CDR3 extends over 18 amino acids. Germline-derived CDR1 and CDR2 are SGHVS and FQNEAQ. The CDR3 sequence: CASSLAVGAAPRDNEQFF. The CDR3 DNA follows: TGTGCCAGCAGCTTAGCGGTAGGAGCGGCCCCTAGGGACAATGAGCAGTTCTTC.